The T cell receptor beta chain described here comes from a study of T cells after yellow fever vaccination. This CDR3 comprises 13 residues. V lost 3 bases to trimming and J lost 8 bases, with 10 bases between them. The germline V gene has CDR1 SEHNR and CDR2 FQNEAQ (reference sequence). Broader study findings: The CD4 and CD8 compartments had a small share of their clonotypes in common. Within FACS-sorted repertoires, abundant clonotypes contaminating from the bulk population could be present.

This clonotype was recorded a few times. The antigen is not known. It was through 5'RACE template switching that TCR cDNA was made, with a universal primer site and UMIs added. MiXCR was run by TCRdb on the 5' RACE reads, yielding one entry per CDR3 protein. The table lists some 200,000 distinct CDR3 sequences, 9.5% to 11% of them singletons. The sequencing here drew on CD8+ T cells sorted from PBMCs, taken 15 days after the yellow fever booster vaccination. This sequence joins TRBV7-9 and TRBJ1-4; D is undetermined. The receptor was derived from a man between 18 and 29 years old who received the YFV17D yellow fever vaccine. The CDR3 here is CASSLGGGEKLFF. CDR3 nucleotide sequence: TGTGCCAGCAGCTTGGGCGGAGGCGAAAAACTGTTTTTT.